Below, 29 T cell receptor beta chains from the same sample are listed, as sequenced in a study of T cell responses to AZD1222 COVID-19 vaccine. The assay was immunoSEQ multiplex PCR, and TCRdb's table has in-frame clones only and misses some. The data contain more than 100,000 clones, roughly 87% of them singletons. Specimen: peripheral blood, collected on day 0 of AZD1222 vaccination. These TCRs come from an adult in good health.

The gene calls are TRBV12-3 or TRBV12-4 and TRBJ1-1; 9 bases line up with TRBD1. This CDR3 region has 11 residues. The trim removed 6 bases at V and 14 bases at J, leaving 7 bases unmatched. The chain's CDR3 is CASSSKQGAFF. In DNA form, the CDR3 reads TGTGCCAGCAGCTCGAAACAGGGGGCCTTCTTT.

The chain links TRBV6-2 or TRBV6-3 to TRBJ1-1, with D uncertain. Germline-derived CDR1 and CDR2 are MNHEY and SVGEGT. The length of the CDR3 is 12 residues. V gave up 2 bases and J gave up 4 bases, with 5 bases separating them. As DNA, the CDR3 is TGTGCCAGCAGTTACCAACGCACTGAAGCTTTCTTT. Its protein product is CASSYQRTEAFF.

The chain is built from TRBV5-6 and TRBJ2-7; D unresolved. Germline V gene lookup returns CDR1 SGHDT and CDR2 YYEEEE. The V and J ends lost 5 bases and 3 bases respectively, with 9 bases between them. The CDR3 spans 12 residues. CDR3 in amino acids: CASSGPGYEQYF. The CDR3 nucleotides are TGTGCCAGCAGTGGTCCTGGCTACGAGCAGTACTTC.

The chain links TRBV7-9 to TRBJ1-1; D uncertain. Trimming removed 1 base at V and 11 bases at J, with 14 bases between. Germline lookup yields CDR1 SEHNR and CDR2 FQNEAQ (reference sequence). The CDR3 runs to 13 residues. The CDR3 sequence: CASSLVEQLGAFF. For the CDR3, the DNA is TGTGCCAGCAGCTTAGTGGAACAGCTGGGGGCTTTCTTT.

The rearrangement links TRBV28 to TRBJ1-3; D ambiguous. Deletions cut 6 bases from V and 1 base from J, with 10 bases between. The V gene's germline CDR1 is MDHEN and CDR2 SYDVKM. The CDR3 totals 14 residues. CDR3 coding DNA: TGTGCCAGCAGCCCCCCGGGTTCTGGAAACACCATATATTTT. Translation: CASSPPGSGNTIYF.

V and J are TRBV25-1 and TRBJ1-2, with D possibly being TRBD1 (5 bases). This CDR3 is built from 12 residues. CDR1 and CDR2 from the germline V gene are MGHDK and SYGVNS. Trimming shortened V by 8 bases and J by 10 bases, and 17 bases separated the two germline ends. The DNA for the CDR3 is TGTGCCAGCGGGGCAGTCCGCGGGGACTACACCTTC. Protein product: CASGAVRGDYTF.

This clone has only a few counts. The genes are TRBV6-2 or TRBV6-3 and TRBJ1-1; D is uncertain. V gave up 6 bases and J gave up 4 bases, with 9 bases separating them. Germline CDR1 and CDR2: MNHEY and SVGEGT. The CDR3 runs 12 residues. The CDR3 loop reads CASSSLVTEAFF. CDR3 bases: TGTGCCAGCAGCTCTTTGGTCACTGAAGCTTTCTTT.

The genes are TRBV27 and TRBJ2-7, with TRBD2 matching 8 bases. With 0 bases clipped from V and 4 bases from J, the junction kept 8 bases outside the gene matches. This CDR3 comprises 16 residues. CDR1 and CDR2 (germline): MNHEY, SMNVEV (reference sequence). This chain's CDR3 is CASSLSGRGGPYEQYF. The CDR3 nucleotides are TGTGCCAGCAGTTTATCGGGTCGGGGGGGCCCTTACGAGCAGTACTTC.

The chain links TRBV19 to TRBJ2-7, with D hard to call. The germline V and J ends were trimmed by 5 bases and 5 bases, with 13 bases remaining between them. CDR3 length: 13 residues. Germline CDR1 LNHDA, CDR2 SQIVND (reference sequence). In nucleotides, the CDR3 is TGTGCCAGTAGTCTCACGGGTCGAGACGAGCAGTACTTC. Amino acid sequence: CASSLTGRDEQYF.

The sample holds one count of this clone. The V call is TRBV19, the J call TRBJ2-1; D gene ambiguous. Germline values: CDR1 LNHDA, CDR2 SQIVND (reference sequence). This CDR3 spans 12 amino acids. The V end lost 5 bases, the J end lost 4 bases, and 6 bases lay between the germline ends. CDR3 coding DNA: TGTGCCAGTAGTTGGGGTTACAATGAGCAGTTCTTC. Its protein is CASSWGYNEQFF.

The chain carries TRBV18 and TRBJ1-2; no firm D call. Germline V gene data show CDR1 as KGHSH and CDR2 as LQKENI. CDR3 length: 14 residues. The V end lost 3 bases, the J end lost 0 bases, and 8 bases lay between the germline ends. The CDR3 is CASSPRRANYGYTF. DNA of the CDR3: TGTGCCAGCTCACCCCGCCGAGCTAACTATGGCTACACCTTC.

The chain joins TRBV19 to TRBJ2-7, with 7 positions matching TRBD1. The CDR3 has 15 amino acids. V lost 5 bases to trimming and J lost 0 bases; unmatched junction nucleotides: 7. Germline assignment: CDR1 LNHDA and CDR2 SQIVND (reference sequence). The CDR3 sequence: CASSPRGLSSYEQYF. CDR3 bases: TGTGCCAGTAGTCCCAGGGGGTTGAGCTCCTACGAGCAGTACTTC.

The chain employs TRBV19 and TRBJ1-5, with 9 positions matching TRBD1. This CDR3 contains 21 residues. V gave up 1 base and J gave up 3 bases; unmatched junction bases: 19. CDR1 and CDR2 (germline): LNHDA, SQIVND (reference sequence). The CDR3 is CASSIVWILGQGTFDNQPQHF. In DNA, the CDR3 is TGTGCCAGTAGTATAGTCTGGATTTTGGGACAGGGTACTTTCGACAATCAGCCCCAGCATTTT.

V is TRBV19 and J is TRBJ1-6; a weak D match, TRBD1 (5 bases). V was clipped by 4 bases and J by 7 bases, with 17 bases between them. Looked up from germline, CDR1 is LNHDA and CDR2 is SQIVND (reference sequence). The CDR3 is 16 residues long. The CDR3 loop reads CASSTYRTLLNSPLHF. CDR3 coding DNA: TGTGCCAGTAGTACCTATAGGACACTCCTGAATTCACCCCTCCACTTT.

The chain recombines TRBV27 with TRBJ2-5; 9 nucleotides match TRBD1. Germline V gene sequence: CDR1 MNHEY, CDR2 SMNVEV (reference sequence). J gave up 5 bases and V 4 bases, and 5 bases lay outside the gene matches. This CDR3 comprises 14 residues. In DNA, the CDR3 is TGTGCCAGCAGTTGGGGACAGGGCACGGAGACCCAGTACTTC. Its translation: CASSWGQGTETQYF.

This clone appeared once. The J gene is TRBJ1-3, the V gene TRBV5-8; no definite D call. Germline values: CDR1 SGHTS, CDR2 YDEGEE. V shed 0 bases and J shed 2 bases, with 9 bases lying between them. The CDR3 extends over 15 amino acids. The CDR3 DNA reads as TGTGCCAGCAGCTTGGAAGGTTTAGCTGGAAACACCATATATTTT. Its translation is CASSLEGLAGNTIYF.

This sequence joins TRBV11-1 and TRBJ2-7, with 13 bases that match TRBD2. This CDR3 is 15 amino acids long. Germline V CDR1 and CDR2: SGHAT, FQDESV (reference sequence). With V trimmed by 4 bases and J by 4 bases, 4 bases remained unmatched. CDR3 nucleotide sequence: TGTGCCAGCAGCTCCCCGGGACTAGCGGGGTACGAGCAGTACTTC. Its protein is CASSSPGLAGYEQYF.

The rearrangement joins TRBV5-4 to TRBJ2-7; weak D call: TRBD1 (6 bases). The CDR3 is 14 amino acids. V lost 4 bases and J 2 bases, leaving 13 bases between the germline ends. The V gene's germline CDR1 is SGHNT and CDR2 YYREEE (reference sequence). The CDR3 DNA follows: TGTGCCAGCAGCCTCCGACAGGTGCCCTACGAGCAGTACTTC. Protein: CASSLRQVPYEQYF.

This chain joins TRBV4-1 and TRBJ2-1, with 7 positions matching TRBD2. The ends lost 8 bases at V and 6 bases at J; junction bases unmatched: 16. Looked up from germline, CDR1 is MGHRA and CDR2 is YSYEKL. This CDR3 comprises 16 residues. The CDR3 DNA follows: TGCGCCAGCCTCCAGATAGGGCGGGGGTCTGGCAATGAGCAGTTCTTC. Translation gives CASLQIGRGSGNEQFF.

J is TRBJ1-2 and V is TRBV11-2; 7 bases are shared with TRBD1. The CDR3 is made up of 13 amino acids. The junction had 8 bases not matched to a gene; V was cut back by 5 bases and J by 8 bases. Germline V CDR1 and CDR2: SGHAT, FQNNGV. This chain's CDR3 is CASSAGTESGYTF. The DNA for the CDR3 is TGTGCCAGCAGCGCGGGGACAGAATCAGGCTACACCTTC.

The chain couples TRBV6-5 to TRBJ2-7; 9 bases match TRBD1. Unmatched junction bases numbered 5, after V lost 6 bases and J lost 5 bases. Germline loops: CDR1 MNHEY, CDR2 SVGAGI. The CDR3 totals 13 residues. The CDR3, as DNA: TGTGCCAGCAGGCGGACAGGGGTGAACGAGCAGTACTTC. Translated: CASRRTGVNEQYF.

The genes are TRBV5-4 and TRBJ1-4; D not certain. Germline-derived CDR1 and CDR2 are SGHNT and YYREEE (reference sequence). The CDR3 loop spans 13 amino acids. Trimming removed 4 bases at V and 4 bases at J, with 8 bases between. The CDR3 is CASSPGSNEKLFF. The CDR3 bases are TGTGCCAGCAGCCCCGGGAGTAATGAAAAACTGTTTTTT.

The count of this clone is one. The chain carries TRBV4-1 and TRBJ1-2; 7 positions match TRBD1. The length of the CDR3 is 19 residues. The junction had 13 bases not matched to a gene; V was cut back by 0 bases and J by 0 bases. Germline assignment: CDR1 MGHRA and CDR2 YSYEKL. The CDR3 region is CASSQELLQGGRSNYGYTF. In nucleotides, the CDR3 is TGCGCCAGCAGCCAAGAGCTCTTGCAGGGGGGCCGCTCTAACTATGGCTACACCTTC.

This chain joins TRBV5-1 and TRBJ2-6; 7 bases line up with TRBD1. The CDR3 totals 16 residues. V dropped 4 bases and J dropped 4; count of bases not matched to a gene: 8. The germline gives CDR1 SGHRS, CDR2 YFSETQ. The chain's CDR3 is CASSGTGVSGANVLTF. The DNA of the CDR3 is TGCGCCAGCAGCGGAACAGGGGTCTCCGGGGCCAACGTCCTGACTTTC.

This rearrangement joins TRBV13 to TRBJ2-5; D is undetermined. This CDR3 region has 15 residues. Trimming pared 1 base from V and 2 bases from J, leaving 11 bases between. The germline CDR1 and CDR2 sequences are PRHDT and FYEKMQ (reference sequence). CDR3 region: CASSLAVGEQETQYF. The CDR3, as DNA: TGTGCCAGCAGCTTAGCCGTCGGAGAGCAAGAGACCCAGTACTTC.

This chain uses TRBV19 with TRBJ2-7, with 7 bases matching TRBD1. V lost 4 bases and J lost 0; bases outside the gene matches: 3. Germline V gene data show CDR1 as LNHDA and CDR2 as SQIVND (reference sequence). The CDR3 is made up of 14 amino acids. The CDR3 spells CASSRDSDSYEQYF. CDR3 bases: TGTGCCAGTAGTAGGGACAGCGACTCCTACGAGCAGTACTTC. The complete variable domain, with remaining parts taken from reference TRBV19 and TRBJ2-7, reads DGGITQSPKYLFRKEGQNVTLSCEQNLNHDAMYWYRQDPGQGLRLIYYSQIVNDFQKGDIAEGYSVSREKKESFPLTVTSAQKNPTAFYLCASSRDSDSYEQYFGPGTRLTVT.

This chain links TRBV7-9 with TRBJ2-1, with no clear D. Germline V gene data show CDR1 as SEHNR and CDR2 as FQNEAQ (reference sequence). V was clipped by 5 bases and J by 9 bases, with 17 bases between them. The CDR3 loop spans 14 amino acids. The CDR3 spells CASSPMVGSGEQFF. CDR3 sequence (DNA): TGTGCCAGCAGCCCAATGGTGGGGTCGGGTGAGCAGTTCTTC.

The gene calls are TRBV9 and TRBJ1-6; D unclear. Germline V gives CDR1 SGDLS, CDR2 YYNGEE. V was clipped by 0 bases and J by 7 bases, with 11 bases between them. CDR3 length: 15 residues. CDR3 residues: CASSVEPRWNSPLHF. The CDR3 coding sequence is TGTGCCAGCAGCGTAGAGCCGCGGTGGAATTCACCCCTCCACTTT.

This chain uses TRBV4-3 with TRBJ2-2, with 9 bases fitting TRBD2. From germline, CDR1 is LGHNA and CDR2 YSLEER. CDR3 length: 17 amino acids. With 0 bases clipped from V and 2 bases from J, the junction kept 4 bases outside the gene matches. The CDR3 nucleotides read TGCGCCAGCAGCCAAGATCTAGCGGGGATAAACACCGGGGAGCTGTTTTTT. It yields the protein CASSQDLAGINTGELFF.